This is a list of T cell receptor beta chains from one sample in a study of T cells after yellow fever vaccination. TCRdb recomputed calls from the 5' RACE reads with MiXCR, one row per CDR3 protein. The sample holds 200,000 to 250,000 distinct CDR3 sequences, 6.9% seen once. This sample comprised CD4+ T cells sorted from PBMCs, obtained 15 days after the yellow fever booster vaccination. Receptor source: a man aged 25-45 years who received the YFV17D yellow fever vaccine. Both conserved end residues are trimmed from each CDR3.

j_call v_call cdr3_aa
TRBJ2-3 TRBV5-4 ASSSLQGHTDTQY
TRBJ2-7 TRBV20-1 SARRTSGSYEQY
TRBJ2-3 TRBV5-1 ASSFGTTDTQY
TRBJ2-3 TRBV29-1 SVERGPFTQY
TRBJ2-1 TRBV7-2 ASSRREASYNEQF
TRBJ1-2 TRBV6-1 ASTMNRQPYGYT
TRBJ2-3 TRBV7-2 ASSLGLAVDTQY
TRBJ1-2 TRBV12-3/TRBV12-4 ASSLADRFYGYT
TRBJ2-6 TRBV25-1 ASRGTSGSSSGANVLT
TRBJ2-7 TRBV7-2 ASSLALAEPLEQY
TRBJ1-5 TRBV6-1 ASSRGRELNQPQH
TRBJ2-1 TRBV5-4 ASSFGTSGINEQF
TRBJ1-1 TRBV28 ASVNRANTEAF
TRBJ2-7 TRBV9 ASSAGGGGPQEQY
TRBJ2-1 TRBV29-1 SVDASYTSYNEQF
TRBJ2-1 TRBV20-1 SARDLTAGVYNEQF
TRBJ2-2 TRBV11-2 ASSLVERTGELF
TRBJ2-3 TRBV5-1 ASSLTVRRTDTQY
TRBJ1-3 TRBV5-1 ASSLVTGDSGNTIY
TRBJ2-1 TRBV15 ATSMWNEQF
TRBJ2-3 TRBV20-1 SARLPSGSTDTQY
TRBJ1-1 TRBV3-1 ASSPTGNTEAF
TRBJ2-4 TRBV2 ASMGKSVNIQY
TRBJ2-2 TRBV30 AWSPPRIAGGGTGELF